This entry lists 22 T cell receptor beta chains sequenced from one sample in a study of blood T cell repertoires in COVID-19. Some clones are missing from TCRdb's copy, which holds only in-frame ones; the method was immunoSEQ multiplex PCR. The table has about 370,000 clones, around 91% seen once; the top ten hold 6.5%. The material sequenced was peripheral blood. The receptor source for this set is a young man with active or convalescent COVID-19.

CDR3 bases: TGTGCCAGCAGTGGTCTCAGGGCGAGCTCCTACAATGAGCAGTTCTTC. Protein: CASSGLRASSYNEQFF. This chain links TRBV2 with TRBJ2-1; possibly TRBD1 for D (5 bases). Germline CDR1 and CDR2: SNHLY and FYNNEI. The CDR3 is 16 amino acids. V lost 4 bases and J lost 0, with 13 bases in between.

V usage is TRBV18 and J usage is TRBJ1-1; perhaps TRBD1 as D (5 bases). The CDR3 runs 13 residues. Germline CDR1 KGHSH, CDR2 LQKENI. Trimming stripped 6 bases from V and 2 bases from J, with 10 bases between. The CDR3 bases are TGTGCCAGCTCGCCCAGGGAAAACACTGAAGCTTTCTTT. The encoded protein is CASSPRENTEAFF.

This rearrangement joins TRBV10-3 to TRBJ2-7; no reliable D call. Per the germline V gene, CDR1 is ENHRY and CDR2 is SYGVKD. CDR3 size: 13 residues. The V gene lost 4 bases and the J gene lost 5 bases, with 12 bases spanning the gap. CDR3 bases: TGTGCCATCAGTGGGCTAGTGGAAGACGAGCAGTACTTC. Its translation is CAISGLVEDEQYF.

The rearrangement joins TRBV7-3 to TRBJ2-4; 7 bases fit TRBD1. Unmatched junction bases numbered 9, after V lost 3 bases and J lost 7 bases. Germline CDR1 is SGHTA and CDR2 is FQGTGA. CDR3 length: 15 residues. The CDR3 spells CASSFAPGQRNIQYF. In DNA, the CDR3 is TGTGCCAGCAGCTTCGCTCCGGGACAGAGGAACATTCAGTACTTC. Drawing the rest from reference TRBV7-3 and TRBJ2-4, the complete variable domain is GAGVSQTPSNKVTEKGKYVELRCDPISGHTALYWYRQSLGQGPEFLIYFQGTGAADDSGLPNDRFFAVRPEGSVSTLKIQRTERGDSAVYLCASSFAPGQRNIQYFGAGTRLSVL.

This clone has just a few counts. The chain recombines TRBV9 with TRBJ1-4, with a possible D match to TRBD1 (6 bases). Germline CDR1 and CDR2: SGDLS and YYNGEE. V shed 6 bases and J shed 3 bases, with 15 bases lying between them. The CDR3 consists of 15 residues. CDR3 region: CASTRQVGPNEKLFF. For the CDR3, the DNA is TGTGCCAGCACCCGACAGGTCGGTCCTAATGAAAAACTGTTTTTT.

The V gene is TRBV7-2, the J gene TRBJ2-5; TRBD2 might be the D (7 bases). V was pared by 1 base and J by 5 bases, with 20 bases between. Germline V CDR1 and CDR2: SGHTA, FQGNSA. The CDR3 length is 17 residues. CDR3 protein: CASSLGSGGGARETQYF. CDR3 bases: TGTGCCAGCAGCTTAGGGTCCGGAGGGGGGGCCCGGGAGACCCAGTACTTC.

This chain connects TRBV19 to TRBJ2-7; 8 nucleotides line up with TRBD2. Germline lookup yields CDR1 LNHDA and CDR2 SQIVND (reference sequence). V was clipped by 3 bases and J by 2 bases; unmatched bases: 6. This CDR3 contains 15 residues. The CDR3 is CASSIGSGETYEQYF. As DNA, the CDR3 is TGTGCCAGTAGTATTGGTAGCGGGGAGACCTACGAGCAGTACTTC.

This sequence joins TRBV18 and TRBJ1-2, with 10 bases fitting TRBD1. Germline assignment: CDR1 KGHSH and CDR2 LQKENI. V shed 3 bases, J shed 8 bases, and the junction held 6 bases outside the gene matches. There are 14 residues in the CDR3. In nucleotides, the CDR3 is TGTGCCAGCTCACCCCGACAGGGGGCTAGGGGCTACACCTTC. Protein sequence: CASSPRQGARGYTF.

The gene calls are TRBV3-1 (or the pseudogene TRBV3-2) and TRBJ1-1; D gene uncertain. This CDR3 is 16 amino acids long. V was clipped by 0 bases and J by 1 base, with 12 bases between them. CDR1 and CDR2 (germline): LGHDT, YNNKEL (reference sequence). The CDR3 sequence is CASSQEEGWTNTEAFF. The DNA of the CDR3 is TGTGCCAGCAGCCAAGAGGAGGGATGGACGAACACTGAAGCTTTCTTT.

V gene TRBV19 combines with J gene TRBJ1-4, with 9 bases lining up with TRBD1. The CDR3 spans 15 residues. Germline V CDR1 and CDR2: LNHDA, SQIVND (reference sequence). Losses at the gene ends were 3 bases for V and 8 bases for J; bases not matched to a gene: 7. CDR3 amino acids: CASSIGSTGGEKLFF. DNA of the CDR3: TGTGCCAGTAGTATTGGGTCGACAGGGGGAGAAAAACTGTTTTTT.

The chain combines TRBV4-3 with TRBJ1-6; 7 nucleotides align to TRBD1. The CDR3 runs to 14 residues. Germline V CDR1 and CDR2: LGHNA, YSLEER. V lost 7 bases to trimming and J lost 6 bases; unmatched junction nucleotides: 6. The CDR3 bases are TGCGCCAGCACCGCGGACAGGTTTAATTCACCCCTCCACTTT. It is translated as CASTADRFNSPLHF.

This sequence joins TRBV11-2 and TRBJ2-3; a possible D gene is TRBD1 (5 bases). V gave up 5 bases and J gave up 0 bases, with 9 bases separating them. The CDR3 contains 14 residues. CDR1 is SGHAT, CDR2 FQNNGV, per germline. The CDR3 sequence is CASSVTASTDTQYF. The DNA for the CDR3 is TGTGCCAGCAGCGTGACAGCTAGCACAGATACGCAGTATTTT.

The rearrangement links TRBV27 to TRBJ2-7, with a possible D match to TRBD1 (5 bases). V lost 6 bases and J 3 bases, leaving 9 bases between the germline ends. The germline V gene encodes CDR1 MNHEY and CDR2 SMNVEV (reference sequence). The CDR3 sequence is 12 residues long. CDR3 nucleotide sequence: TGTGCCAGCAGCCCCACAGGCTACGAGCAGTACTTC. As protein: CASSPTGYEQYF.

This clone was picked up one time. V is TRBV3-1 (or the pseudogene TRBV3-2) and J is TRBJ1-2, with TRBD1 identical over 11 bases. Germline V gives CDR1 LGHDT, CDR2 YNNKEL (reference sequence). The CDR3 is 16 residues long. J lost 2 bases, V lost 2 bases, and 4 bases had no gene match. CDR3 in DNA: TGTGCCAGCAGCCAATCGTGGGACAGGGGGAACTATGGCTACACCTTC. Translating gives CASSQSWDRGNYGYTF.

CDR3: CASSQDSGISPLHF. As DNA, the CDR3 is TGCGCCAGCAGCCAAGATAGCGGGATATCACCCCTCCACTTT. The chain carries TRBV4-3 and TRBJ1-6; D is undetermined. This CDR3 has 14 amino acids. From germline, CDR1 is LGHNA and CDR2 YSLEER. V shed 0 bases and J shed 10 bases, with 10 bases lying between them.

V and J are TRBV9 and TRBJ2-3; a weak D match, TRBD2 (5 bases). V lost 2 bases to trimming and J lost 3 bases, with 13 bases between them. Germline CDR1 is SGDLS and CDR2 is YYNGEE. CDR3 length: 15 residues. CDR3 coding DNA: TGTGCCAGCAGCGTGAGGGAGATGGGGACAGATACGCAGTATTTT. It specifies CASSVREMGTDTQYF.

The rearrangement uses TRBV29-1 and TRBJ2-1; 10 bases map to TRBD2. Germline lookup yields CDR1 SQVTM and CDR2 ANQGSEA. The CDR3 is 13 residues long. Unmatched junction bases numbered 3, after V lost 2 bases and J lost 8 bases. The CDR3 loop reads CSVELAGEDEQFF. The CDR3 DNA reads as TGCAGCGTTGAACTAGCGGGAGAGGATGAGCAGTTCTTC.

V gene TRBV5-4 combines with J gene TRBJ2-3; TRBD2 aligns across 8 bases. Unmatched junction bases numbered 9, after V lost 2 bases and J lost 10 bases. CDR1 and CDR2 (germline): SGHNT, YYREEE (reference sequence). The CDR3 loop spans 14 amino acids. CDR3 residues: CASSFLREGPAQYF. As DNA, the CDR3 is TGTGCCAGCAGCTTTCTCCGGGAGGGCCCGGCGCAGTATTTT.

This chain connects TRBV5-1 to TRBJ2-7; D gene unclear. CDR3 length: 14 amino acids. V was shortened by 0 bases and J by 1 base, with 8 bases between the two germline ends. Germline values: CDR1 SGHRS, CDR2 YFSETQ. The CDR3 region has the DNA TGCGCCAGCAGCTTGGCCGAGGTTTCCTACGAGCAGTACTTC. Encoded protein: CASSLAEVSYEQYF. Full variable domain (rest looked up from reference TRBV5-1 and TRBJ2-7): KAGVTQTPRYLIKTRGQQVTLSCSPISGHRSVSWYQQTPGQGLQFLFEYFSETQRNKGNFPGRFSGRQFSNSRSEMNVSTLELGDSALYLCASSLAEVSYEQYFGPGTRLTVT.

The chain uses TRBV10-3 and TRBJ2-1, with D possibly TRBD2 on 6 matching bases. V dropped 3 bases and J dropped 4 bases, with 13 bases sitting between them. The germline gives CDR1 ENHRY, CDR2 SYGVKD. This CDR3 is 15 amino acids long. The CDR3 coding sequence is TGTGCCATCAGTGACTCTAGCGTACCTTACAATGAGCAGTTCTTC. Its protein product is CAISDSSVPYNEQFF.

V and J are TRBV27 and TRBJ2-1, with TRBD2 matching over 9 bases. Germline CDR1 is MNHEY and CDR2 is SMNVEV (reference sequence). The CDR3 has 14 residues. The V and J ends lost 3 bases and 9 bases, in that order; junction bases with no gene match: 6. For the CDR3, the DNA is TGTGCCAGCAGTTTTTTAGCGGGAGAGGTTGAGCAGTTCTTC. Translation gives CASSFLAGEVEQFF.

This clone came up once. This chain uses TRBV10-3 with TRBJ2-1; 7 nucleotides agree with TRBD1. The CDR3 runs to 13 residues. The germline V gene has CDR1 ENHRY and CDR2 SYGVKD. With 4 bases clipped from V and 5 bases from J, the junction kept 2 bases outside the gene matches. The CDR3 sequence is CAISGQGNNEQFF. DNA of the CDR3: TGTGCCATCAGTGGACAGGGCAACAATGAGCAGTTCTTC.